These 30 T cell receptor beta chains were all obtained from the same sample, sequenced in a study of OX40 agonist ivuxolimab in advanced cancers. The library was made by the immunoSEQ multiplex PCR assay. TCRdb holds this immuneACCESS table with in-frame rearrangements only. Some clones are missing; in checked studies, unresolved V genes explain under half, and the rest has no known cause. For this sample the table gives approximately 84,000 clones, of which around 84% were detected only once. Under 3.5% of the sample belongs to the ten largest clones. The sequences come from CD4+ or CD8+ T cells sorted from blood, collected in a trial of the OX40 agonist ivuxolimab. The receptor source for this set is an adult with an advanced solid tumor such as melanoma, head and neck, liver or kidney cancer.

This chain links TRBV6-5 with TRBJ1-2; the D gene is possibly TRBD1 (5 bases). The CDR3 loop spans 13 amino acids. The germline V gene has CDR1 MNHEY and CDR2 SVGAGI. Trimming removed 5 bases from V and 1 base from J, with 8 bases in between. CDR3 nucleotide sequence: TGTGCCAGCAGTCCAGGGTTTAACTATGGCTACACCTTC. Its protein is CASSPGFNYGYTF.

This clone appeared a few times. V usage is TRBV10-2 and J usage is TRBJ1-1; D unclear. Germline V gene data show CDR1 as WSHSY and CDR2 as SAAADI. V shed 8 bases and J shed 1 base, with 5 bases lying between them. CDR3 size: 11 residues. The CDR3 loop reads CASAQNTEAFF. The CDR3 DNA is TGCGCCAGCGCCCAGAACACTGAAGCTTTCTTT.

The chain uses TRBV25-1 and TRBJ2-3, with D perhaps matching TRBD2 (6 bases). Germline CDR1 reads MGHDK; CDR2 reads SYGVNS. Trimming pared 3 bases from V and 5 bases from J, leaving 15 bases between. The CDR3 contains 15 residues. The CDR3 region has the DNA TGTGCCAGCAGTGACCCGGGGGTTTCTCGAGATACGCAGTATTTT. Protein: CASSDPGVSRDTQYF.

V usage is TRBV4-1 and J usage is TRBJ2-1; TRBD2 agrees at 9 bases. With V trimmed by 1 base and J by 5 bases, 6 bases remained unmatched. Germline values: CDR1 MGHRA, CDR2 YSYEKL. The CDR3 spans 16 residues. The CDR3 DNA is TGCGCCAGCAGCCAAGCGGATAGCGGGGGCAACAATGAGCAGTTCTTC. Translation gives CASSQADSGGNNEQFF.

This chain links TRBV28 with TRBJ2-7, with D possibly matching TRBD1 (6 bases). In germline, CDR1 is MDHEN, CDR2 SYDVKM. This CDR3 is built from 15 residues. Trimming left V 5 bases short and J 4 bases short, with 18 bases between. CDR3 protein: CASSPPQGTFYEQYV. The CDR3 DNA reads TGTGCCAGCAGTCCCCCACAGGGAACCTTTTACGAGCAGTACGTC.

This chain links TRBV6-1 with TRBJ1-2; D is possibly TRBD1 (5 bases). The V end lost 1 base, the J end lost 5 bases, and 17 bases lay between the germline ends. CDR1 and CDR2 from the germline V gene are MNHNS and SASEGT. This CDR3 is 16 amino acids long. CDR3 in DNA: TGTGCCAGCAGTGAAGAGGGGAACAGAGAGTTATATGGCTACACCTTC. Translation: CASSEEGNRELYGYTF.

The chain has TRBV28 and TRBJ2-5; the D is unclear. The germline V gene encodes CDR1 MDHEN and CDR2 SYDVKM. The V end lost 9 bases, the J end lost 11 bases, and 16 bases lay between the germline ends. CDR3 length: 11 residues. CDR3 sequence (DNA): TGTGCCAGTTCCTCCGGGTATGAGCAGTACTTC. Translation gives CASSSGYEQYF.

The J gene is TRBJ2-5, the V gene TRBV2; TRBD2 matches at 14 bases. The CDR3 is made up of 17 amino acids. Germline CDR1 is SNHLY and CDR2 is FYNNEI. V dropped 6 bases and J dropped 3; count of bases not matched to a gene: 9. The CDR3 nucleotides read TGTGCCAGCAGACCAGACCCGGGACTAGCGGGGGAAGAGACCCAGTACTTC. It encodes CASRPDPGLAGEETQYF.

This chain links TRBV7-9 with TRBJ1-2; TRBD1 agrees at 9 bases. CDR1 and CDR2 from the germline V gene are SEHNR and FQNEAQ (reference sequence). This CDR3 is built from 15 residues. Trimming at V came to 4 bases and at J to 5 bases, leaving 8 bases not matched to a gene. CDR3 in amino acids: CASSSNGDREYGYTF. DNA of the CDR3: TGTGCCAGCAGCTCCAACGGGGACAGGGAGTATGGCTACACCTTC. Based on the CDR3 plus reference TRBV7-9 and TRBJ1-2, the full variable domain is DTGVSQNPRHKITKRGQNVTFRCDPISEHNRLYWYRQTLGQGPEFLTYFQNEAQLEKSRLLSDRFSAERPKGSFSTLEIQRTEQGDSAMYLCASSSNGDREYGYTFGSGTRLTVV.

The chain joins TRBV27 to TRBJ1-2; D perhaps matches TRBD1 (5 bases). CDR1 is MNHEY, CDR2 SMNVEV, per germline (reference sequence). V lost 7 bases and J lost 11, with 17 bases in between. The CDR3 loop spans 12 amino acids. The CDR3 DNA is TGTGCCAGCAAACCCGTGGGGGGAGGGTACACCTTC. Translation gives CASKPVGGGYTF.

CDR3 sequence: CSVEGTGAGANVLTF. The CDR3, as DNA: TGCAGCGTTGAGGGGACAGGGGCTGGGGCCAACGTCCTGACTTTC. The chain has TRBV29-1 and TRBJ2-6; 10 positions match TRBD1. V lost 3 bases, J lost 2 bases, and 1 base stayed unmatched. The CDR3 is 15 amino acids. Germline-derived CDR1 and CDR2 are SQVTM and ANQGSEA. Looking up the rest from reference TRBV29-1 and TRBJ2-6 gives the full variable domain: SAVISQKPSRDICQRGTSLTIQCQVDSQVTMMFWYRQQPGQSLTLIATANQGSEATYESGFVIDKFPISRPNLTFSTLTVSNMSPEDSSIYLCSVEGTGAGANVLTFGAGSRLTVL.

This rearrangement joins TRBV5-3 to TRBJ2-7, with TRBD1 matching over 7 bases. TRBV5-3 is treated as an ORF (open reading frame) with a function not yet certain. Germline trimming cut 4 bases from V and 0 bases from J; bases unmatched to any gene: 13. The CDR3 length is 17 residues. DNA of the CDR3: TGTGCCAGAAGCCCGTTACAGGGGCGATGGCTCTCCTACGAGCAGTACTTC. Translation: CARSPLQGRWLSYEQYF.

V gene TRBV6-4 combines with J gene TRBJ2-1; D remains unclear. The germline V and J ends were trimmed by 6 bases and 12 bases, with 6 bases remaining between them. Germline values: CDR1 MRHNA, CDR2 SNTAGT. This CDR3 comprises 9 residues. In nucleotides, the CDR3 is TGTGCCAGCAGGCCTGGGCAGTTCTTC. Translated: CASRPGQFF.

The chain carries TRBV9 and TRBJ2-7; no definite D call. Trimming took off 0 bases at V and 3 bases at J, with 7 bases between the two ends. CDR1 is SGDLS, CDR2 YYNGEE, per germline. This CDR3 spans 13 amino acids. CDR3 in DNA: TGTGCCAGCAGCGTAGGACATAACTACGAGCAGTACTTC. It encodes CASSVGHNYEQYF.

The chain joins TRBV15 to TRBJ2-1; no clear D. V gave up 0 bases and J gave up 4 bases, with 10 bases separating them. Germline CDR1 reads LNHNV; CDR2 reads YYDKDF (reference sequence). This CDR3 comprises 15 residues. The CDR3 bases are TGTGCCACCAGCAGAGATCCCGCCAGTTACAATGAGCAGTTCTTC. Amino acid sequence: CATSRDPASYNEQFF.

The gene calls are TRBV12-2 and TRBJ2-2. TRBV12-2 is labeled a pseudogene. This CDR3 region has 17 residues. CDR3 in amino acids: CASRLGPGREVTGELFF. The DNA of the CDR3 is TGTGCAAGTCGCTTAGGACCGGGCCGCGAAGTCACCGGGGAGCTGTTTTTT.

This chain uses TRBV5-8 with TRBJ2-7; 7 bases match TRBD1. The J segment lost 10 bases and the V segment lost 4 bases, leaving 2 bases of the junction unmatched. The CDR3 runs 10 residues. CDR1 and CDR2 from the germline V gene are SGHTS and YDEGEE. CDR3 loop: CASSRQGQYV. CDR3 DNA: TGTGCCAGCAGCCGACAGGGCCAGTACGTC.

This chain connects TRBV2 to TRBJ2-2, with unresolved D. The ends were cut back, 4 bases at V and 0 bases at J, with 6 bases in the middle. The germline gives CDR1 SNHLY, CDR2 FYNNEI. CDR3 length: 14 residues. The CDR3: CASSGLANTGELFF. The CDR3 bases are TGTGCCAGCAGTGGTTTGGCGAACACCGGGGAGCTGTTTTTT.

In its sample, this clone was seen once. V is TRBV5-1 and J is TRBJ2-2, with D possibly matching TRBD1 (6 bases). The CDR3 loop spans 15 amino acids. V was trimmed by 2 bases and J by 4 bases, leaving 12 bases between them. Germline values: CDR1 SGHRS, CDR2 YFSETQ. The CDR3 spells CASSLGQGTTGELFF. CDR3 nucleotides: TGCGCCAGCAGCTTAGGGCAGGGGACCACCGGGGAGCTGTTTTTT.

This clone was observed once. V gene TRBV7-3 combines with J gene TRBJ1-1; 7 nucleotides line up with TRBD1. The CDR3 is 17 amino acids. After removal of 4 bases from V and 2 bases from J, the junction contained 13 bases not matched to a gene. Germline-derived CDR1 and CDR2 are SGHTA and FQGTGA. The DNA for the CDR3 is TGTGCCAGCAGCTCAACACCGGGACAGACTCTAAACACTGAAGCTTTCTTT. Protein: CASSSTPGQTLNTEAFF.

The J gene is TRBJ2-1, the V gene TRBV7-2; 8 bases are shared with TRBD2. The CDR3 is 17 residues long. The V segment lost 1 base and the J segment 1 base; nucleotides outside the gene matches: 6. Germline V gene data show CDR1 as SGHTA and CDR2 as FQGNSA. This chain's CDR3 is CASSLGGLAGSYNEQFF. The CDR3 nucleotides are TGTGCCAGCAGCTTAGGCGGACTAGCAGGTTCCTACAATGAGCAGTTCTTC.

This chain links TRBV7-2 with TRBJ1-1; D remains unclear. The V end lost 0 bases, the J end lost 0 bases, and 8 bases lay between the germline ends. Germline CDR1 SGHTA, CDR2 FQGNSA. The CDR3 spans 15 residues. CDR3 loop: CASSLAGTLNTEAFF. For the CDR3, the DNA is TGTGCCAGCAGCTTAGCGGGCACCTTGAACACTGAAGCTTTCTTT.

This clone came up once. The chain carries TRBV6-5 and TRBJ2-7, with D perhaps TRBD2 (5 bases). The CDR3 covers 13 residues. Trimming shortened V by 6 bases and J by 7 bases, and 16 bases separated the two germline ends. Germline V gene data show CDR1 as MNHEY and CDR2 as SVGAGI. CDR3 loop: CASRKGLVGEQYF. In DNA form, the CDR3 reads TGTGCCAGCAGAAAAGGACTCGTGGGGGAGCAGTACTTC.

The chain carries TRBV19 and TRBJ2-7; 9 nucleotides line up with TRBD2. V was pared by 3 bases and J by 4 bases, with 7 bases of the junction left unmatched. Germline V lookup: CDR1 LNHDA, CDR2 SQIVND (reference sequence). The CDR3 is 15 amino acids. CDR3 region: CASSIGLAGTYEQYF. The CDR3 DNA reads TGTGCCAGTAGTATCGGGCTAGCGGGGACGTACGAGCAGTACTTC.

This chain joins TRBV5-5 and TRBJ1-5; tentative D call: TRBD1 (6 bases). Trimming removed 4 bases from V and 3 bases from J, with 20 bases in between. Germline CDR1 reads SGHKS; CDR2 reads YYEKEE (reference sequence). The CDR3 is 17 amino acids. The CDR3 protein is CASSDGGLQGLNQPQHF. CDR3 nucleotide sequence: TGTGCCAGCAGCGATGGGGGCTTACAGGGCCTCAATCAGCCCCAGCATTTT. Filled out from reference TRBV5-5 and TRBJ1-5, the complete variable domain reads DAGVTQSPTHLIKTRGQQVTLRCSPISGHKSVSWYQQVLGQGPQFIFQYYEKEERGRGNFPDRFSARQFPNYSSELNVNALLLGDSALYLCASSDGGLQGLNQPQHFGDGTRLSIL.

The chain recombines TRBV6-6 with TRBJ2-7; the D is unclear. Germline assignment: CDR1 MNHNY and CDR2 SVGAGI (reference sequence). The CDR3 runs to 13 residues. Trimming pared 5 bases from V and 2 bases from J, leaving 10 bases between. The DNA for the CDR3 is TGTGCCAGCAGTCCCAAGCAGGCCTACGAGCAGTACGTC. Translation: CASSPKQAYEQYV.

This clone showed up just once. The chain joins TRBV30 to TRBJ2-5; 9 positions match TRBD1. The germline V gene has CDR1 GTSNPN and CDR2 SVGIG (reference sequence). The CDR3 consists of 12 residues. Trimming took 5 bases from V and 2 from J; bases not matched to a gene: 0. CDR3 residues: CAWDRGQETQYF. The CDR3 nucleotides are TGTGCCTGGGACAGGGGGCAAGAGACCCAGTACTTC. Full variable domain (missing parts from reference TRBV30 and TRBJ2-5): SQTIHQWPATLVQPVGSPLSLECTVEGTSNPNLYWYRQAAGRGLQLLFYSVGIGQISSEVPQNLSASRPQDRQFILSSKKLLLSDSGFYLCAWDRGQETQYFGPGTRLLVL.

The table lists this clone with a few counts. This chain uses TRBV28 with TRBJ1-5; D not resolved. Trimming left V 3 bases short and J 1 base short, with 10 bases between. The germline gives CDR1 MDHEN, CDR2 SYDVKM. The CDR3 runs 15 residues. CDR3 nucleotide sequence: TGTGCCAGCAGTTTCTTGGTAACGAGCAATCAGCCCCAGCATTTT. Amino acid sequence: CASSFLVTSNQPQHF.

J is TRBJ1-2 and V is TRBV15, with unresolved D. V was cut by 0 bases and J by 2 bases, with 1 base left in between. Germline CDR1 reads LNHNV; CDR2 reads YYDKDF (reference sequence). The CDR3 extends over 12 amino acids. CDR3 residues: CATSRDNYGYTF. CDR3 bases: TGTGCCACCAGCAGAGACAACTATGGCTACACCTTC.

The V call is TRBV7-8, the J call TRBJ2-1; TRBD2 aligns across 13 bases. The CDR3 extends over 16 amino acids. The V gene's germline CDR1 is SGHVS and CDR2 FQNEAQ. The trim removed 3 bases at V and 8 bases at J, leaving 7 bases unmatched. The CDR3 DNA follows: TGTGCCAGCAGCTTTAAACTAGCGGGGGGGCCTGATGAGCAGTTCTTC. Amino acids: CASSFKLAGGPDEQFF.